Described below is a single T cell receptor beta chain sequence and its context. These data originate in a study of blood T cell repertoires in COVID-19. Germline V gene data show CDR1 as SEHNR and CDR2 as FQNEAQ (reference sequence). This CDR3 region has 14 residues. Trimming shortened V by 5 bases and J by 3 bases, and 8 bases separated the two germline ends. How the authors handled the data: Reference gene primer amplification yielded estimated nucleated cell counts. Measured with immunoSEQ multiplex PCR; TCRdb has only the in-frame clones, and not every one. The V and J calls and clone size are taken from that table; D and trimming were inferred from the DNA. Of about 280,000 clones listed, 88% were seen once; the top ten hold about 9.8%.

The sample consisted of peripheral blood. The clonotype comes from a man younger than 30 with active or convalescent COVID-19. The chain has TRBV7-9 and TRBJ1-6; D is perhaps TRBD1 (5 bases). CDR3 DNA: TGTGCCAGCAGCCCTCAGGGCTATAATTCACCCCTCCACTTT. Translated, it gives CASSPQGYNSPLHF. Based on the CDR3 plus reference TRBV7-9 and TRBJ1-6, the full variable domain is DTGVSQNPRHKITKRGQNVTFRCDPISEHNRLYWYRQTLGQGPEFLTYFQNEAQLEKSRLLSDRFSAERPKGSFSTLEIQRTEQGDSAMYLCASSPQGYNSPLHFGNGTRLTVT.